This TCR beta chain was obtained from a study of glioma-infiltrating T cells. Study findings and constraints: Gliomas, especially low-grade, showed above-expected tissue-blood divergence; non-neoplastic patients showed below. Very few CDR3 sequences were shared between tissue and blood.

Amplification of TCR alpha and beta CDR3 regions from RNA used iRepertoire nested multiplex PCR. One-step reverse transcription and amplification started from roughly 100-400 ng of tissue mRNA or PBMC total RNA. TCRdb processed the multiplex PCR reads anew with MiXCR; each CDR3 protein has one entry. The table includes about 110,000 distinct CDR3 sequences, less than 30% detected once. Per germline, CDR1 MNHEY and CDR2 SMNVEV (reference sequence). The CDR3 contains 13 residues. Trimming left V 2 bases short and J 6 bases short, with 8 bases between. This clonotype was picked up many times. Its antigen is not known.

V usage is TRBV27 and J usage is TRBJ1-5; D may be TRBD1 (5 bases). The TCR comes from a human donor with low-grade glioma or glioblastoma, undergoing nonglioma brain surgery, or in good health (not recorded which). The source material was glioma tissue, nonneoplastic brain tissue, or PBMCs (not recorded which). The CDR3 region has the DNA TGTGCCAGCAGTTTAGGCAGGGTTCAGCCCCAGCATTTT. Translating gives CASSLGRVQPQHF.